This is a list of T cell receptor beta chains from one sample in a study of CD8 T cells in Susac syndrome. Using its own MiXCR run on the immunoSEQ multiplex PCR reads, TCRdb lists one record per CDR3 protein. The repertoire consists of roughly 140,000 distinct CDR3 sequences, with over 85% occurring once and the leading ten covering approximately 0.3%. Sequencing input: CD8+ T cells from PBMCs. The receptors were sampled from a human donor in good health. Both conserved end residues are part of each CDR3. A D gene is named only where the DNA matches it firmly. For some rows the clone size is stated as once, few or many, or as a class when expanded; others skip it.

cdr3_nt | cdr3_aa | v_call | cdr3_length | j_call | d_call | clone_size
TGTGCCAGCAGCTCTCTAGGTGGCTTCTACAATGAGCAGTTCTTC | CASSSLGGFYNEQFF | TRBV7-3 | 15 | TRBJ2-1 | NA | few
TGTGCCAGCAGCGTAGGGTGGACCGAGTCACGGGCAGATACGCAGTATTTT | CASSVGWTESRADTQYF | TRBV9 | 17 | TRBJ2-3 | NA | once
TGTGCCAGCAGTCCCGGGACAACCCCCGAGGAGACCCAGTACTTC | CASSPGTTPEETQYF | TRBV12-3/TRBV12-4 | 15 | TRBJ2-5 | NA | NA
TGTGCCAGCAGCACCCGACGGGAACCCGGGTATGGCTACACCTTC | CASSTRREPGYGYTF | TRBV9 | 15 | TRBJ1-2 | NA | NA
TGTGCCAGCAGCGGAACTGACAGGGGTCAGTACTTC | CASSGTDRGQYF | TRBV7-9 | 12 | TRBJ2-5 | TRBD1 | NA
TGTGCCAGCAATAGGCCTAGCAGGGCCAAAAACATTCAGTACTTC | CASNRPSRAKNIQYF | TRBV11-2 | 15 | TRBJ2-4 | NA | NA
TGTGCCAGCAGTTCCGGGACTAGCTTCTACGAGCAGTACTTC | CASSSGTSFYEQYF | TRBV27 | 14 | TRBJ2-7 | TRBD2 | NA
TGCGCCAGCAGCCACAGGACGCCCGGCACCTACGAGCAGTACTTC | CASSHRTPGTYEQYF | TRBV4-3 | 15 | TRBJ2-7 | NA | NA
TGTGCCAGCAGCGACACCGGGACCTACGCGAACACCGGGGAGCTGTTTTTT | CASSDTGTYANTGELFF | TRBV2 | 17 | TRBJ2-2 | NA | once
TGTGCCTGGAGTTCACATGGCAGGGAGCAGTACTTC | CAWSSHGREQYF | TRBV30 | 12 | TRBJ2-7 | NA | NA
TGTGCCAGCAGTCCCGGGCCCCAGTCCTACGAGCAGTACTTC | CASSPGPQSYEQYF | TRBV7-6 | 14 | TRBJ2-7 | NA | NA
TGTGCCAGCAGCGTAGAAGCTCGGGAGACCCAGTACTTC | CASSVEARETQYF | TRBV9 | 13 | TRBJ2-5 | NA | NA
TGTGCCAGCAGCTTACGTTGGGGAACCGGGGAGCTGTTTTTT | CASSLRWGTGELFF | TRBV7-2 | 14 | TRBJ2-2 | NA | NA
TGCAGCGTTGTGGACAATGAGCAGTTCTTC | CSVVDNEQFF | TRBV29-1 | 10 | TRBJ2-1 | NA | NA
TGCAGCGTTGTCAGGGACAATGGCTACACCTTC | CSVVRDNGYTF | TRBV29-1 | 11 | TRBJ1-2 | NA | NA
TGCGCCAGCAGCGATATGAGGGGGCGGGTGTTCTTC | CASSDMRGRVFF | TRBV4-3 | 12 | TRBJ2-1 | TRBD1 | NA
TGTGCCAGCCGGGACAGCTACAATGAGCAGTTCTTC | CASRDSYNEQFF | TRBV5-6 | 12 | TRBJ2-1 | TRBD1 | few
TGTGCCAGCTCACCGCCCTTTGGACAGACGAACACTGAAGCTTTCTTT | CASSPPFGQTNTEAFF | TRBV18 | 16 | TRBJ1-1 | NA | NA
TGCAGTGCTAGAACGGGAGGGCTAGTTGAGCAGTTCTTC | CSARTGGLVEQFF | TRBV20-1 | 13 | TRBJ2-1 | TRBD2 | NA
TGTGCCAGCAGCTCTGCGGTGGGGGCCTACAATGAGCAGTTCTTC | CASSSAVGAYNEQFF | TRBV7-6 | 15 | TRBJ2-1 | NA | NA
TGTGCCAGCAGCGGACTAGCGGGAGAGGTAGGGGAGCAGTTCTTC | CASSGLAGEVGEQFF | TRBV2 | 15 | TRBJ2-1 | TRBD2 | NA
TGTGCCAGCAGGGGGGGGACCGGGACAGGGTTTTACGAGCAGTACTTC | CASRGGTGTGFYEQYF | TRBV13 | 16 | TRBJ2-7 | TRBD1 | NA
TGTGCCACCAGCAGAGATGCCGGCGGGTACGAGCAGTACTTC | CATSRDAGGYEQYF | TRBV15 | 14 | TRBJ2-7 | NA | NA
TGTGCCAGCAGTTCAGAAGACACAGATACGCAGTATTTT | CASSSEDTDTQYF | TRBV27 | 13 | TRBJ2-3 | NA | NA
TGTGCCTGGAGCGACACAGGGGAGGATCAGCCCCAGCATTTT | CAWSDTGEDQPQHF | TRBV30 | 14 | TRBJ1-5 | TRBD1 | NA
TGCAGTGCCCCCAGGGGGCGCTCCTACAATGAGCAGTTCTTC | CSAPRGRSYNEQFF | TRBV20-1 | 14 | TRBJ2-1 | TRBD1 | NA
TGCAGTGCTAGACAGGGGGCTCAAGAGACCCAGTACTTC | CSARQGAQETQYF | TRBV20-1 | 13 | TRBJ2-5 | TRBD1 | NA
TGTGCCTGGAGCCTTATTACAGGGCCCAATCAGCCCCAGCATTTT | CAWSLITGPNQPQHF | TRBV30 | 15 | TRBJ1-5 | NA | NA
TGCGCCAGCAGCTTGGCGGGCCCGAGAAATGAGCAGTTCTTC | CASSLAGPRNEQFF | TRBV5-1 | 14 | TRBJ2-1 | NA | NA
TGTGCCAGCAGCTCCATGGACAATGAGCAGTTCTTC | CASSSMDNEQFF | TRBV5-4 | 12 | TRBJ2-1 | NA | NA
TGTGCCAGCAGCTTAGGTGGCCTAGCGGGATACAATGAGCAGTTCTTC | CASSLGGLAGYNEQFF | TRBV7-8 | 16 | TRBJ2-1 | TRBD2 | NA
TGTGCCAGCAGCTCCGGGACGCCGAATGAGCAGTTCTTC | CASSSGTPNEQFF | TRBV5-6 | 13 | TRBJ2-1 | NA | NA
TGTGCCAGCAGTTTGCCGACAGGACAACACTACGAGCAGTACTTC | CASSLPTGQHYEQYF | TRBV6-2/TRBV6-3 | 15 | TRBJ2-7 | NA | NA
TGTGCCAGCAGTTTATGGGAGAACGAGCAGTACTTC | CASSLWENEQYF | TRBV28 | 12 | TRBJ2-7 | NA | NA
TGTGCCAGCAGTGAAAGTAACTCTGGGGCCAACGTCCTGACTTTC | CASSESNSGANVLTF | TRBV2 | 15 | TRBJ2-6 | NA | NA
TGTGCCAGCAGCTTAAGGGCAGAAGAGACCCAGTACTTC | CASSLRAEETQYF | TRBV7-3 | 13 | TRBJ2-5 | NA | NA
TGCAGTGCTCCCTCACTAGCGGGACAGGGGAATGAGCAGTTCTTC | CSAPSLAGQGNEQFF | TRBV20-1 | 15 | TRBJ2-1 | NA | NA
TGTGCCAGCAGCTCGCAACTAGCGGGTGAGCAGTTCTTC | CASSSQLAGEQFF | TRBV7-9 | 13 | TRBJ2-1 | TRBD2 | NA
TGTGCCACCAGTGACGCGGACGGAAGCACCTACGAGCAGTACTTC | CATSDADGSTYEQYF | TRBV24-1 | 15 | TRBJ2-7 | NA | NA
TGTGCCAGCAGCCTGACAGGGACGGCTAGGAATGAGCAGTTCTTC | CASSLTGTARNEQFF | TRBV13 | 15 | TRBJ2-1 | TRBD1 | NA
TGCGCCAGCAGCCAAATATTAAGTCAGCCCCAGCATTTT | CASSQILSQPQHF | TRBV4-1 | 13 | TRBJ1-5 | NA | NA
TGTGCCAGCAGCTCCGATATGGGACCCGGTCCCTCCTATGGCTACACCTTC | CASSSDMGPGPSYGYTF | TRBV28 | 17 | TRBJ1-2 | NA | NA
TGTGCCACCAGCAGCGGACAGAGCTACGAGCAGTACTTC | CATSSGQSYEQYF | TRBV15 | 13 | TRBJ2-7 | NA | NA